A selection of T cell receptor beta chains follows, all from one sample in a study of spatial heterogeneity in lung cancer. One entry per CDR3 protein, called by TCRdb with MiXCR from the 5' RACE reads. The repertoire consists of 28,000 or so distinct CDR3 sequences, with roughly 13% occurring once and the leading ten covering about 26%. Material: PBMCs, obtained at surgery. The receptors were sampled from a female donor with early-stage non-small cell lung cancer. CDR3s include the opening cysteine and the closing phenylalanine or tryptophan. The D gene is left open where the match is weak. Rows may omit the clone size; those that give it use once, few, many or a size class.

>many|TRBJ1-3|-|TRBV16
TGTGCCAGCAGCCAGACGGACGGCCTCGGAAACACCATATATTTT
CASSQTDGLGNTIYF
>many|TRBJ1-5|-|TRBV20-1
TGCAGTGCTCCCCCGATGGGCGTCTTAGAGAATCAGCCCCAGCATTTT
CSAPPMGVLENQPQHF
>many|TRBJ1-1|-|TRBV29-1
TGCAGCGTTGGCCAACTCCAGGGCACTGAAGCTTTCTTT
CSVGQLQGTEAFF
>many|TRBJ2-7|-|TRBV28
TGTGCCAGCAGTTCCCCCCGGGACCTTTCGACCTACGAGCAGTACTTC
CASSSPRDLSTYEQYF
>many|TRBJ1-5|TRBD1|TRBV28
TGTGCCAGCAGTCCGAGGGGGACAGGGAATCAGCCCCAGCATTTT
CASSPRGTGNQPQHF
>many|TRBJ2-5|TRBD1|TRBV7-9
TGTGCCAGCAGCTCGAGGGGGCCAGAGACCCAGTACTTC
CASSSRGPETQYF
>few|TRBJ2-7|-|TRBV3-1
TGTGCCAGCAGCCAAGTTTGGGACACCTCCTACGAGCAGTACTTC
CASSQVWDTSYEQYF
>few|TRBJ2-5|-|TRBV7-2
TGTGCCAGCGCCCGCGTGGGGGAGGACCAAGAGACCCAGTACTTC
CASARVGEDQETQYF
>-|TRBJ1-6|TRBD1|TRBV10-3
TGTGCCATCGAGGACAGGGCGTCTCATTCACCCCTCCACTTT
CAIEDRASHSPLHF
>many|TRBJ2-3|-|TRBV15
TGTGCCACCAGCAGAGCCCAGGGGTTCGGTACGCAGTATTTT
CATSRAQGFGTQYF
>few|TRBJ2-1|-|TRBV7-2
TGTGCCAGCAGCTTAGCTGCCGACAGCTCCTACAATGAGCAGTTCTTC
CASSLAADSSYNEQFF
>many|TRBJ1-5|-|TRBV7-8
TGTGCCAGCAGCTTAGCGCTTGGGGAGAATCAGCCCCAGCATTTT
CASSLALGENQPQHF
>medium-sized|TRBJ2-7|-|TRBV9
TGTGCCAGCAGCGCAATAAATCTCCCCTACGAGCAGTACTTC
CASSAINLPYEQYF
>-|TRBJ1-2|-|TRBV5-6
TGTGCCAGCAGCTTAGAAGGCAGGGCCTATGGCTACACCTTC
CASSLEGRAYGYTF
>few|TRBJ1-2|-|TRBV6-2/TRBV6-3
TGTGCCAGCAGTTACCACGCCCTGGGGGGCTACACCTTC
CASSYHALGGYTF
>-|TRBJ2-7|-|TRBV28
TGTGCCAGCAGTTTGAGAGGCGATCTCTACGAGCAGTACTTC
CASSLRGDLYEQYF
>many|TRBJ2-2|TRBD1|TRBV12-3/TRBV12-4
TGTGCCAGCAGTTTAGCGCTAATGGGGACAGGGTCCGGCGGGGAGCTGTTTTTT
CASSLALMGTGSGGELFF
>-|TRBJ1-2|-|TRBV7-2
TGTGCCAGCAGCTTAGAACAGCCCTATGGCTACACCTTC
CASSLEQPYGYTF
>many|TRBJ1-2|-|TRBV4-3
TGCGCCAGCAGCCAAGAAGTGACAGAGTACTATGGCTACACCTTC
CASSQEVTEYYGYTF
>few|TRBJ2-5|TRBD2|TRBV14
TGTGCCAGCAGCTCCAAAAAACTACTAGCGGGAGGTTTGGAGACCCAGTACTTC
CASSSKKLLAGGLETQYF
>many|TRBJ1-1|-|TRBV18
TGTGCCAGCTCACCACGGGGAACGAACACTGAAGCTTTCTTT
CASSPRGTNTEAFF
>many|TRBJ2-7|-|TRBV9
TGTGCCAGCAGCGTAGGCCCGGAGACCTACGAGCAGTACTTC
CASSVGPETYEQYF
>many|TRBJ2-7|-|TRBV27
TGTGCCAGCAGTTTATCGACGGTACCATCCTACGAGCAGTACTTC
CASSLSTVPSYEQYF
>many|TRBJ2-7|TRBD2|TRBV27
TGTGCCAGCAGTTTATACCCGGGACTAGCGGCACTCCGCACAGCGGAGCAGTACTTC
CASSLYPGLAALRTAEQYF
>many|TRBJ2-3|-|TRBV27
TGTGCCAGCAGTAGGGGACCACACACAGATACGCAGTATTTT
CASSRGPHTDTQYF
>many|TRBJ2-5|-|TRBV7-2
TGTGCCAGCAGCTTAGCGGGGGCCGTTTCCCAAGAGACCCAGTACTTC
CASSLAGAVSQETQYF
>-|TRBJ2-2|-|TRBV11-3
TGTGCCAGCAGCTCGACCGGGGAGCTGTTTTTT
CASSSTGELFF
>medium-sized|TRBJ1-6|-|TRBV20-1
TGCAGTGCTATAGACCAGGCCGTTTCACCCCTCCACTTT
CSAIDQAVSPLHF
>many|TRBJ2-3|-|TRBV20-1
TGCAGTGGTCCTCTGGGGGCTAGCACAGATACGCAGTATTTT
CSGPLGASTDTQYF
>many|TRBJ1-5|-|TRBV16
TGTGCCAGCAGCCAATTTGGCAATCAGCCCCAGCATTTT
CASSQFGNQPQHF
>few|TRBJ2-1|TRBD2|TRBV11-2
TGTGCCAGCAGCTTAACTAGCGGGAGAAGCCATGAGCAGTTCTTC
CASSLTSGRSHEQFF
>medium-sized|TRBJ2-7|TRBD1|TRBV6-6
TGTGCCAGCAGTTCCAAGGGTTCGTCGGGACAGGGGCTCCACGAGCAGTACTTC
CASSSKGSSGQGLHEQYF